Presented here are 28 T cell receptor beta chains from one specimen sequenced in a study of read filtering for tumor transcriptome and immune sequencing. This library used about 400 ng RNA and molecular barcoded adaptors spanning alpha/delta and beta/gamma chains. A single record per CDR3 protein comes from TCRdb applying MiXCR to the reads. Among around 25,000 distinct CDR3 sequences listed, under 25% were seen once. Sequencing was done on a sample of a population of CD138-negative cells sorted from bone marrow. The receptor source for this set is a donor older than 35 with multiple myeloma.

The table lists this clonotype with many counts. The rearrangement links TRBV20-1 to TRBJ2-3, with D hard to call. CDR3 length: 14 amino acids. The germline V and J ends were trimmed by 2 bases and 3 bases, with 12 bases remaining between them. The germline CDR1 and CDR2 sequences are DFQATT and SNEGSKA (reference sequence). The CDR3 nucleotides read TGCAGTGCTAGAACTCTCCTTGGGACAGATACGCAGTATTTT. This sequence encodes CSARTLLGTDTQYF.

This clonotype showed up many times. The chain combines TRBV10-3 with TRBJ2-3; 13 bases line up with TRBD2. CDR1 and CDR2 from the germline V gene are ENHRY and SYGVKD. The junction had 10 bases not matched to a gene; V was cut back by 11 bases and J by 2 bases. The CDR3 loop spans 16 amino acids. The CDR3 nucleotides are TGTGCCGCCACCCTGGGACTAGCGGGACCCACAGATACGCAGTATTTT. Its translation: CAATLGLAGPTDTQYF.

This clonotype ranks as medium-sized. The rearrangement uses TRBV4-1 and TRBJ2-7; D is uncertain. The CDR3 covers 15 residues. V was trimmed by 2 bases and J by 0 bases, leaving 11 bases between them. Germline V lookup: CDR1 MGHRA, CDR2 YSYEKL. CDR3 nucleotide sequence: TGCGCCAGCAGCCAATCGCTGACGGGCTCCTACGAGCAGTACTTC. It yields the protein CASSQSLTGSYEQYF.

In DNA form, the CDR3 reads TGTGCCAGCAGTTTCCGGGGGCTTTACACTGAAGCTTTCTTT. This translates into CASSFRGLYTEAFF. V and J are TRBV12-3 or TRBV12-4 and TRBJ1-1; maybe TRBD1 (6 bases). Trimming took off 3 bases at V and 3 bases at J, with 11 bases between the two ends. CDR3 length equals 14 residues.

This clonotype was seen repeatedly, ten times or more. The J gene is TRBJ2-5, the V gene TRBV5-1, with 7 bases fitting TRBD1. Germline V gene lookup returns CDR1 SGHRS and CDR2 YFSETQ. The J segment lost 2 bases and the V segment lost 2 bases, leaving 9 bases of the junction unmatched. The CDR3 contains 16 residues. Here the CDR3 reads CASSFWTGRIQETQYF. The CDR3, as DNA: TGCGCCAGCAGCTTTTGGACAGGACGGATACAAGAGACCCAGTACTTC.

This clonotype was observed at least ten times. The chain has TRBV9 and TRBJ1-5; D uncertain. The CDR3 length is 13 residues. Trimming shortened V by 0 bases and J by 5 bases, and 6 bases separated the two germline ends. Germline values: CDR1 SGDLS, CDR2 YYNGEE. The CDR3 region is CASSVAGDQPQHF. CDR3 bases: TGTGCCAGCAGCGTAGCGGGCGATCAGCCCCAGCATTTT.

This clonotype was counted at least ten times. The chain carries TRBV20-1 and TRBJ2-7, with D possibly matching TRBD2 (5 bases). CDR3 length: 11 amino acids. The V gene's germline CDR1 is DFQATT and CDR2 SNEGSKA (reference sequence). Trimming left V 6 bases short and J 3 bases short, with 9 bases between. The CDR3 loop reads CSAYRDYEQYF. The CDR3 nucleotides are TGCAGTGCATACCGGGACTACGAGCAGTACTTC.

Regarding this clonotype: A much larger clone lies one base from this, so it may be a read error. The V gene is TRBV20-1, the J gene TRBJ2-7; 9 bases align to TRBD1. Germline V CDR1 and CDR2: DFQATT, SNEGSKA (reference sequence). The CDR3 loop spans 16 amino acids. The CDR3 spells CRAPPLGTGTSYEQYF. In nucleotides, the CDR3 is TGCCGTGCCCCCCCCCTCGGGACAGGGACATCCTACGAGCAGTACTTC.

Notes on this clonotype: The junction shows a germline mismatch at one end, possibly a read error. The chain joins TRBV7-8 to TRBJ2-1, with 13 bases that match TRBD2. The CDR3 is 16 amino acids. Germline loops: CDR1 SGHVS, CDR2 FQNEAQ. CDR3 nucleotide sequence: TGTGCCAGCAGCCAAGAGACTAGCGGGGGGTACAATGAGCGGTTCTTC. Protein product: CASSQETSGGYNERFF. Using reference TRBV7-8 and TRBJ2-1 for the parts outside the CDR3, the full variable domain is GAGVSQSPRYKVAKRGQDVALRCDPISGHVSLFWYQQALGQGPEFLTYFQNEAQLDKSGLPSDRFFAERPEGSVSTLKIQRTQQEDSAVYLCASSQETSGGYNERFFGPGTRLTVL.

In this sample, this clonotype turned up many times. The DNA for the CDR3 is TGTGCCAGCAGTTTATACCGCCAGGGGAGTCAGCCCCAGCATTTT. Translated, it gives CASSLYRQGSQPQHF. This chain joins TRBV28 and TRBJ1-5, with D maybe TRBD1 (6 bases). Germline CDR1 and CDR2: MDHEN and SYDVKM. The V end was cut by 1 base, the J end by 6 bases, with 13 bases between. The CDR3 has 15 residues.

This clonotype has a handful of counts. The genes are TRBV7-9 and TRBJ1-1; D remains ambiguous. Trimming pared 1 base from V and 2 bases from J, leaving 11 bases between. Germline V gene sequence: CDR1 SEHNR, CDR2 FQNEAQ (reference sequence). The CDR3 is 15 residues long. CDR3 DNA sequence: TGTGCCAGCAGCTTAGGCTTTGCGTTAAACACTGAAGCTTTCTTT. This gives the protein CASSLGFALNTEAFF.

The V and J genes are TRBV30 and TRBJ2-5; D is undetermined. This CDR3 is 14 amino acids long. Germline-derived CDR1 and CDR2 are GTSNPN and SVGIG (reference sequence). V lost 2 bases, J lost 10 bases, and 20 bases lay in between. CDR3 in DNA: TGTGCCTGGAGTCGGCCCGAGGACGGTTCTCTCCAGTACTTC. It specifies CAWSRPEDGSLQYF.

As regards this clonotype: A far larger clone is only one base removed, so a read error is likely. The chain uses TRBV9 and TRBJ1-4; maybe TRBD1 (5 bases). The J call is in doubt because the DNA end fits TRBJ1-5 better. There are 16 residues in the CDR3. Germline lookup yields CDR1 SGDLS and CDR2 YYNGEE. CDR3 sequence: CASSVDAGGKADTQHF. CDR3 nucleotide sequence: TGTGCCAGCAGCGTAGATGCGGGGGGTAAAGCAGATACGCAGCATTTT.

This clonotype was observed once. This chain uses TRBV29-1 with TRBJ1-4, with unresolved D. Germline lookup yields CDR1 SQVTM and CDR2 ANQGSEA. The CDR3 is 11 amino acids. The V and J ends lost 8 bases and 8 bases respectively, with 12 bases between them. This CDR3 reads CSHSYGEKLFF. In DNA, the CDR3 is TGCAGCCACTCCTACGGGGAAAAACTGTTTTTT.

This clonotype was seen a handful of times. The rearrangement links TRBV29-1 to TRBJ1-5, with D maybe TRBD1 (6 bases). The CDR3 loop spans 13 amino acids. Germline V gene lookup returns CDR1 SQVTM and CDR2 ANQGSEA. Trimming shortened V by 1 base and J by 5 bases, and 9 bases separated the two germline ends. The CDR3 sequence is CSVEVGADQPQHF. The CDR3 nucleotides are TGCAGCGTTGAAGTGGGGGCCGATCAGCCCCAGCATTTT.

The CDR3 loop reads CASSPQGSGANVLTF. As DNA, the CDR3 is TGCGCCAGCAGCCCACAGGGGTCTGGGGCCAACGTCCTGACTTTC. The rearrangement links TRBV5-1 to TRBJ2-6, with 7 bases matching TRBD1. This CDR3 region has 15 residues. Germline V lookup: CDR1 SGHRS, CDR2 YFSETQ. The ends lost 4 bases at V and 1 base at J; junction bases unmatched: 2.

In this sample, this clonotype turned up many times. CDR3 residues: CASSLELNTEAFF. CDR3 DNA: TGTGCCAGCAGCTTAGAGTTGAACACTGAAGCTTTCTTT. The rearrangement joins TRBV7-6 to TRBJ1-1, with D uncertain. This CDR3 has 13 amino acids. Germline values: CDR1 SGHVS, CDR2 FNYEAQ. Trimming pared 1 base from V and 0 bases from J, leaving 3 bases between. Drawing the rest from reference TRBV7-6 and TRBJ1-1, the complete variable domain is GAGVSQSPRYKVTKRGQDVALRCDPISGHVSLYWYRQALGQGPEFLTYFNYEAQQDKSGLPNDRFSAERPEGSISTLTIQRTEQRDSAMYRCASSLELNTEAFFGQGTRLTVV.

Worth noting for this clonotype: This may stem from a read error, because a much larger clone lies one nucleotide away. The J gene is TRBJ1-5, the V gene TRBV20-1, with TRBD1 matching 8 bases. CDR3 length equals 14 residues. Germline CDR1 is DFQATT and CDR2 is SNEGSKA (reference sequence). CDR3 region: CSVRQGNSNQPQHF. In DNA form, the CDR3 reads TGCAGTGTTAGACAGGGGAATAGCAATCAGCCCCAGCATTTT.

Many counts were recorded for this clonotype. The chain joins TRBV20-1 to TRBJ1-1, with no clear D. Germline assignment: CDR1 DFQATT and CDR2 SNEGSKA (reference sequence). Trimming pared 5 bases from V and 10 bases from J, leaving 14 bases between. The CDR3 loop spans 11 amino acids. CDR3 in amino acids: CSAGGPPGAFF. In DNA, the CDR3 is TGCAGTGCTGGCGGTCCACCGGGAGCTTTCTTT.

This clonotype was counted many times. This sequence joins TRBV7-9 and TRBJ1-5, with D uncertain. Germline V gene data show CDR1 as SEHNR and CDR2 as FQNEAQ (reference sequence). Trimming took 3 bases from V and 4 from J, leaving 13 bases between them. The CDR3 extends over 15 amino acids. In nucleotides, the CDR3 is TGTGCCAGCAGCTTGGGTTACAGCCTAAATCAGCCCCAGCATTTT. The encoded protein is CASSLGYSLNQPQHF.

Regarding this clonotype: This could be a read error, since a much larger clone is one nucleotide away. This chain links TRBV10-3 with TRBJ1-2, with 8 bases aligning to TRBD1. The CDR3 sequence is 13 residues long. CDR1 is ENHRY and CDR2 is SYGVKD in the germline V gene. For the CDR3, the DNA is TGTGCCATCGGGACAGGACCAAACTATAGCTACACCTTC. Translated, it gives CAIGTGPNYSYTF.

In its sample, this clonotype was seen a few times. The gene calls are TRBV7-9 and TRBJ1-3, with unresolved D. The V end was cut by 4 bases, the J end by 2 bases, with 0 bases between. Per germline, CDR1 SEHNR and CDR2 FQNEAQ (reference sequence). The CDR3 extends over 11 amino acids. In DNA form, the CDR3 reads TGTGCCAGCAGCTCTGGAAACACCATATATTTT. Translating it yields CASSSGNTIYF.

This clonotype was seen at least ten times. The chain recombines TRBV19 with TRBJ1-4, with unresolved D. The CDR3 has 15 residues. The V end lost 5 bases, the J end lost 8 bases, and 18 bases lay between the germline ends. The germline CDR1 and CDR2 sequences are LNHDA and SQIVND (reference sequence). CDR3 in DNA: TGTGCCAGTAGTCACCCCCGGGGTGAAGAGGAAAAACTGTTTTTT. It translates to CASSHPRGEEEKLFF.

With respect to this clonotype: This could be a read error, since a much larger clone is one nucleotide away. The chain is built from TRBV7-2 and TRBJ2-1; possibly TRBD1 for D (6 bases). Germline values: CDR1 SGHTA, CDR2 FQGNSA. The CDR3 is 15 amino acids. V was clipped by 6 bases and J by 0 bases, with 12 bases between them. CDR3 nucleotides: TGTACCAGCAGTCCAGGGGTCTCCTCCTACAATGAGCAGTTCTTC. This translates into CTSSPGVSSYNEQFF.

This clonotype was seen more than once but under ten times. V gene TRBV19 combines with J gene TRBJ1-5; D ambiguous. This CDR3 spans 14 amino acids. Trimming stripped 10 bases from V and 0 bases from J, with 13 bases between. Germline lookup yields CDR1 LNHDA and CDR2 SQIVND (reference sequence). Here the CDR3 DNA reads TGTGCCACCCTGGCAGTGAATAGCAATCAGCCCCAGCATTTT. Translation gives CATLAVNSNQPQHF.

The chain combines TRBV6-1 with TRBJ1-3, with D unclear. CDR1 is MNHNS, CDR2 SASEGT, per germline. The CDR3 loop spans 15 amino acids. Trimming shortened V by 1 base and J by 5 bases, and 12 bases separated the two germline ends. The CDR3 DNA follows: TGTGCCAGCAGTGAAGGCAGGAGCTGGCGAAACACCATATATTTT. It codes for CASSEGRSWRNTIYF.

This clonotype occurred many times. The CDR3 DNA is TGCGCCAGCAGCCCGGACAGTTTGTCGAACACTGAAGCTTTCTTT. It translates to CASSPDSLSNTEAFF. The rearrangement uses TRBV5-1 and TRBJ1-1; tentative D call: TRBD1 (6 bases). Germline V gene lookup returns CDR1 SGHRS and CDR2 YFSETQ. The CDR3 totals 15 residues. With 4 bases removed from V and 1 base from J, the gap between germline ends came to 14 bases.

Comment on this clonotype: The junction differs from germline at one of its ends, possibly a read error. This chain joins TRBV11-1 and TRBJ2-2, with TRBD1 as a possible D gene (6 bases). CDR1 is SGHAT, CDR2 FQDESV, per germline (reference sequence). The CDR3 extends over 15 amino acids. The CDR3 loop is CASSHIGQNTGELSF. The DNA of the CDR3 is TGTGCCAGCAGCCACATCGGACAGAACACCGGGGAGCTGTCTTTT. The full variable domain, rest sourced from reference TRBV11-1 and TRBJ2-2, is EAEVAQSPRYKITEKSQAVAFWCDPISGHATLYWYRQILGQGPELLVQFQDESVVDDSQLPKDRFSAERLKGVDSTLKIQPAELGDSAMYLCASSHIGQNTGELSFGEGSRLTVL.